This is a list of T cell receptor beta chains from one sample in a study of blood T cells in healthy people across ages. MiXCR, run by TCRdb on the 5' RACE reads, gives a single entry per CDR3 protein. This sample has 550,000 to 700,000 distinct CDR3 sequences, with 25% to 30% found just once. Sequences were obtained from blood. The origin of the receptors is a woman between 70 and 85 years old in good health. The CDR3 runs from the conserved cysteine through the conserved F or W. The D gene is left open where the match is weak. The size entry is marked missing in some rows and otherwise reads once, few, many or a size class.

d_gene	v_gene	j_gene	abundance	CDR3aa	CDR3nt
-	TRBV9	TRBJ2-2	-	CASSATGNTGELFF	TGTGCCAGCAGCGCCACCGGGAACACCGGGGAGCTGTTTTTT
-	TRBV3-1	TRBJ2-5	-	CASSQTRGFVETQYF	TGTGCCAGCAGCCAGACTAGAGGGTTTGTGGAGACCCAGTACTTC
TRBD1	TRBV20-1	TRBJ1-1	-	CSARDPGTGGVRGAFF	TGCAGTGCTAGAGATCCTGGGACAGGGGGCGTGAGGGGAGCTTTCTTT
-	TRBV7-8	TRBJ1-5	-	CASSFGVTNNQPQHF	TGTGCCAGCAGCTTTGGAGTAACAAATAATCAGCCCCAGCATTTT
-	TRBV15	TRBJ2-7	-	CATSRELSYEQYF	TGTGCCACCAGCAGAGAGCTGAGCTACGAGCAGTACTTC
-	TRBV20-1	TRBJ2-7	few	CSAGDAGKTYEQYF	TGCAGTGCCGGGGACGCAGGAAAGACCTACGAGCAGTACTTC
-	TRBV11-1	TRBJ2-5	-	CASSLFQGIGETQYF	TGTGCCAGCAGCTTATTCCAGGGAATAGGAGAGACCCAGTACTTC
-	TRBV20-1	TRBJ2-3	many	CSGQGSVRTDTQYF	TGCAGTGGTCAGGGTTCAGTCCGCACAGATACGCAGTATTTT
-	TRBV5-1	TRBJ1-1	-	CASSLGQPDTEAFF	TGCGCCAGCAGCTTGGGACAGCCAGACACTGAAGCTTTCTTT
-	TRBV24-1	TRBJ1-2	-	CATSDSVPGTLGYTF	TGTGCCACCAGTGACTCGGTACCGGGAACTCTCGGCTACACCTTC
-	TRBV27	TRBJ2-6	few	CASSLIGDERANVLTF	TGTGCCAGCAGTTTAATAGGGGACGAACGGGCCAACGTCCTGACTTTC
-	TRBV6-2/TRBV6-3	TRBJ1-5	-	CASSYGGNNQPQHF	TGTGCCAGCAGTTACGGAGGGAACAATCAGCCCCAGCATTTT
TRBD2	TRBV7-2	TRBJ2-1	-	CASSLSGGAPYNEQFF	TGTGCCAGCAGCCTTAGCGGGGGGGCCCCCTACAATGAGCAGTTCTTC
TRBD1	TRBV12-3/TRBV12-4	TRBJ1-2	few	CASSLPLGQGNGYTF	TGTGCCAGCAGTCTGCCCTTGGGACAGGGGAACGGCTACACCTTC
TRBD1	TRBV6-1	TRBJ1-3	few	CASSGSYLKTGSRDTIYF	TGTGCCAGCAGTGGAAGTTACTTAAAGACAGGGTCGAGAGACACCATATATTTT
TRBD2	TRBV4-3	TRBJ2-7	-	CASSQDKDGGTYEQYF	TGCGCCAGCAGCCAAGATAAGGACGGGGGGACTTACGAGCAGTACTTC
-	TRBV27	TRBJ2-1	-	CASSLYRNEQFF	TGTGCCAGCAGTTTATATCGCAATGAGCAGTTCTTC
-	TRBV29-1	TRBJ2-3	few	CSVGFGTDTQYF	TGCAGCGTTGGATTTGGGACAGATACGCAGTATTTT
-	TRBV7-9	TRBJ1-1	few	CASRKREGMNTEAFF	TGTGCCAGCAGGAAAAGGGAGGGAATGAACACTGAAGCTTTCTTT
-	TRBV6-6	TRBJ2-4	-	CASSRDLAKNIQYF	TGTGCCAGCAGTCGAGATCTAGCCAAAAACATTCAGTACTTC
-	TRBV4-1	TRBJ2-6	few	CASSQDGSGANVLTF	TGCGCCAGCAGCCAAGACGGCTCTGGGGCCAACGTCCTGACTTTC
TRBD1	TRBV6-2/TRBV6-3	TRBJ1-2	-	CASSLVDRVYGYTF	TGTGCCAGCAGTCTCGTGGACAGGGTCTATGGCTACACCTTC
TRBD2	TRBV20-1	TRBJ2-5	once	CSARDSGRGALQETQYF	TGCAGTGCTAGAGATTCGGGGCGGGGGGCGCTACAAGAGACCCAGTACTTC
-	TRBV25-1	TRBJ1-2	-	CASSDQGRNYGYTF	TGTGCCAGCAGTGACCAGGGACGGAACTATGGCTACACCTTC
-	TRBV9	TRBJ1-5	-	CASSVGGPGQPQHF	TGTGCCAGCAGCGTGGGGGGGCCGGGACAGCCCCAGCATTTT
TRBD1	TRBV10-3	TRBJ1-3	-	CAISQGDGNTIYF	TGTGCCATCAGCCAGGGGGACGGAAACACCATATATTTT
TRBD1	TRBV10-3	TRBJ1-6	few	CAISAGGTANSPLHF	TGTGCCATCAGCGCGGGGGGGACAGCCAATTCACCCCTCCACTTT
-	TRBV10-3	TRBJ2-5	-	CAISEASEEQYF	TGTGCCATCAGTGAGGCATCGGAGGAGCAGTACTTC
-	TRBV14	TRBJ1-1	-	CASSQMAGLNTEAFF	TGTGCCAGCAGCCAGATGGCAGGTTTGAACACTGAAGCTTTCTTT
-	TRBV6-6	TRBJ2-7	few	CASSRSGSYEQYF	TGTGCCAGCAGTAGATCAGGGTCCTACGAGCAGTACTTC
-	TRBV20-1	TRBJ2-5	-	CSANQETQYF	TGCAGTGCAAACCAAGAGACCCAGTACTTC
TRBD2	TRBV7-2	TRBJ2-3	-	CASSLGLAKDTQYF	TGTGCCAGCAGCTTGGGACTAGCGAAAGATACGCAGTATTTT
-	TRBV4-1	TRBJ1-2	few	CASSPGLGYTF	TGCGCCAGCAGCCCCGGGCTAGGCTACACCTTC
-	TRBV7-2	TRBJ2-1	-	CASSLDSDSYNEQFF	TGTGCCAGCAGCTTAGACAGCGACTCCTACAATGAGCAGTTCTTC
TRBD1	TRBV6-1	TRBJ1-3	-	CASMKDRGVLSGNTIYF	TGTGCCAGCATGAAGGACAGGGGGGTACTCTCTGGAAACACCATATATTTT
-	TRBV6-1	TRBJ1-1	-	CASSEAATIGTEAFF	TGTGCCAGCAGTGAAGCGGCCACAATTGGTACTGAAGCTTTCTTT
TRBD2	TRBV7-2	TRBJ2-1	few	CASSLVAGGVNEQFF	TGTGCCAGCAGCTTAGTTGCGGGGGGGGTAAATGAGCAGTTCTTC
-	TRBV12-3/TRBV12-4	TRBJ1-1	many	CASSLGRMNTEAFF	TGTGCCAGCAGTTTAGGTCGGATGAACACTGAAGCTTTCTTT
TRBD1	TRBV27	TRBJ2-5	few	CASSLSVGQGSQETQYF	TGTGCCAGCAGTTTATCGGTGGGACAGGGGTCCCAAGAGACCCAGTACTTC
-	TRBV6-2/TRBV6-3	TRBJ1-2	-	CASSYGRNYGYTF	TGTGCCAGCAGTTACGGGCGGAACTATGGCTACACCTTC
-	TRBV24-1	TRBJ2-2	-	CATSRAGTSAGELFF	TGTGCCACCAGTAGGGCAGGGACATCTGCCGGGGAGCTGTTTTTT
-	TRBV30	TRBJ1-2	-	CAWTLGLGRKFGYTF	TGTGCCTGGACCCTAGGGCTGGGGAGGAAGTTTGGCTACACCTTC
TRBD1	TRBV2	TRBJ1-2	few	CASSGTRTGRSYGYTF	TGTGCCAGCAGTGGGACCAGGACAGGGAGGAGCTATGGCTACACCTTC
TRBD2	TRBV24-1	TRBJ2-3	few	CATSDSLAGHTDTQYF	TGTGCCACCAGTGATTCCTTAGCGGGGCACACAGATACGCAGTATTTT
-	TRBV7-8	TRBJ2-4	-	CASSTTLRQEPQYF	TGTGCCAGCAGCACCACTTTACGACAGGAGCCCCAGTACTTC
-	TRBV2	TRBJ1-3	few	CASSVYRDSGNTIYF	TGTGCCAGCAGTGTGTACAGGGACTCTGGAAACACCATATATTTT
TRBD1	TRBV28	TRBJ1-5	few	CASSSPFQDRGGSSNQPQHF	TGTGCCAGCAGTTCTCCCTTTCAGGACAGGGGTGGGAGTAGCAATCAGCCCCAGCATTTT
-	TRBV25-1	TRBJ2-3	few	CASSETPDGGDTQYF	TGTGCCAGCAGTGAAACCCCCGACGGAGGTGATACGCAGTATTTT
TRBD1	TRBV4-3	TRBJ2-7	-	CASSSTTGGASEQYF	TGCGCCAGCAGCTCAACGACAGGGGGCGCCTCCGAGCAGTACTTC
-	TRBV7-9	TRBJ1-2	-	CASSLVDYYGYTF	TGTGCCAGCAGCTTAGTGGATTACTATGGCTACACCTTC
TRBD1	TRBV5-1	TRBJ1-3	-	CASSSTGTDGNTIYF	TGCGCCAGCAGCTCCACCGGGACAGATGGAAACACCATATATTTT
-	TRBV5-1	TRBJ2-2	-	CASRNLGTQTGELFF	TGCGCCAGCAGAAACCTCGGGACCCAAACCGGGGAGCTGTTTTTT
-	TRBV7-2	TRBJ2-5	-	CASKEQIQETQYF	TGTGCCAGCAAGGAACAGATTCAAGAGACCCAGTACTTC
-	TRBV7-2	TRBJ1-2	few	CASSPAGMGRDYGYTF	TGTGCCAGCAGCCCCGCTGGGATGGGGCGCGACTATGGCTACACCTTC
-	TRBV12-3/TRBV12-4	TRBJ1-4	many	CASSRTRSTNEKLFF	TGTGCCAGCTCACGGACTCGATCAACTAATGAAAAACTGTTTTTT
-	TRBV20-1	TRBJ1-5	-	CSGAALGNQPQHF	TGCAGTGGGGCAGCCTTGGGCAATCAGCCCCAGCATTTT
TRBD1	TRBV12-3/TRBV12-4	TRBJ1-4	-	CASSFDRTGKFF	TGTGCCAGCAGTTTTGATCGGACAGGAAAGTTTTTT
TRBD2	TRBV20-1	TRBJ2-3	-	CSAAGLAGEQDTQYF	TGCAGTGCCGCAGGACTAGCGGGGGAACAAGATACGCAGTATTTT